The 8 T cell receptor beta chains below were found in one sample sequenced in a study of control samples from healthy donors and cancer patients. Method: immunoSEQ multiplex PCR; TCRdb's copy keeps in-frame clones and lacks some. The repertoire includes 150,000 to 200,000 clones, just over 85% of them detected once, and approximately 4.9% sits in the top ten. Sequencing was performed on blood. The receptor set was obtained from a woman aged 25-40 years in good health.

In DNA, the CDR3 is TGTGCCAGCAGCTTAGGGGCAGGCCACAATGAGCAGTTCTTC. The encoded protein is CASSLGAGHNEQFF. The genes are TRBV11-2 and TRBJ2-1; D not resolved. Trimming removed 1 base at V and 5 bases at J, with 9 bases between. The germline V gene encodes CDR1 SGHAT and CDR2 FQNNGV. This CDR3 has 14 amino acids. Filled out from reference TRBV11-2 and TRBJ2-1, the complete variable domain reads EAGVAQSPRYKIIEKRQSVAFWCNPISGHATLYWYQQILGQGPKLLIQFQNNGVVDDSQLPKDRFSAERLKGVDSTLKIQPAKLEDSAVYLCASSLGAGHNEQFFGPGTRLTVL.

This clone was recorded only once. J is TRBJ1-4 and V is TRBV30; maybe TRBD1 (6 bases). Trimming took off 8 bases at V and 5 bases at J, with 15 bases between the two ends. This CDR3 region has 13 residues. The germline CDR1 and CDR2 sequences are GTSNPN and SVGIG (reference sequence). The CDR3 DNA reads TGTGCCGGGGGGGACAAAGGGAATGAAAAACTGTTTTTT. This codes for CAGGDKGNEKLFF. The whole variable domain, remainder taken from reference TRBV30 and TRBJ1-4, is SQTIHQWPATLVQPVGSPLSLECTVEGTSNPNLYWYRQAAGRGLQLLFYSVGIGQISSEVPQNLSASRPQDRQFILSSKKLLLSDSGFYLCAGGDKGNEKLFFGSGTQLSVL.

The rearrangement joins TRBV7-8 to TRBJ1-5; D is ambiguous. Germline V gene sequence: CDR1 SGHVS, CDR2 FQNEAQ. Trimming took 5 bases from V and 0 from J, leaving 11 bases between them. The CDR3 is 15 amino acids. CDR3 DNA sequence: TGTGCCAGCAGCCCCATCGAGGTTAGCAATCAGCCCCAGCATTTT. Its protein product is CASSPIEVSNQPQHF.

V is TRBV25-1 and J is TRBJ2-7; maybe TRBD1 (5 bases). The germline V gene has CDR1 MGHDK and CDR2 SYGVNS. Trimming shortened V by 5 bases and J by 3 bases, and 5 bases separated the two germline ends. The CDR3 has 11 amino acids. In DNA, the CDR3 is TGTGCCAGCAGTACAGGCTACGAGCAGTACTTC. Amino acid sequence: CASSTGYEQYF.

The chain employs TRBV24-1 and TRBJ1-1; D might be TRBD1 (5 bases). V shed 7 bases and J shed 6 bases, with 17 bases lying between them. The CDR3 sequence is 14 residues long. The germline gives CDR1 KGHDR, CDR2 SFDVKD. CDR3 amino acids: CATRSGPENAEAFF. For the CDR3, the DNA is TGTGCCACCAGATCAGGGCCCGAAAACGCTGAAGCTTTCTTT.

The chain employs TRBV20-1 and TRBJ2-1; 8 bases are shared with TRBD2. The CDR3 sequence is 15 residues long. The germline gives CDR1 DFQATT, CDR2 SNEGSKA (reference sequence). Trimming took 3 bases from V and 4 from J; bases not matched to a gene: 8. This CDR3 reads CSASQSGGRYNEQFF. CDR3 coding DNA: TGCAGTGCTAGTCAAAGCGGGGGACGTTACAATGAGCAGTTCTTC.

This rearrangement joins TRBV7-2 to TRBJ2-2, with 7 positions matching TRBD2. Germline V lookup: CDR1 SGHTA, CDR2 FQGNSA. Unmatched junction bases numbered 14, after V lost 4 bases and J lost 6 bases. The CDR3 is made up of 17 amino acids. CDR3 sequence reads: CASSSRDYRRLSGELFF. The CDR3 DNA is TGTGCCAGCAGCTCGAGGGACTACCGTCGCCTCTCCGGGGAGCTGTTTTTT.

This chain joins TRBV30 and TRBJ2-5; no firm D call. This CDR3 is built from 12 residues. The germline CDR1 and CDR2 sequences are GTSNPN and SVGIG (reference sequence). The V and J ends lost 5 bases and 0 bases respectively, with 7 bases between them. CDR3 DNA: TGTGCCTGGGCCCCTTACCAAGAGACCCAGTACTTC. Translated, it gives CAWAPYQETQYF.